This T cell receptor beta chain was recovered during a study of cytomegalovirus exposure and HLA in healthy donors. Remarks on this clone: Its antigen remains unidentified.

Germline CDR1 is MNHNS and CDR2 is SASEGT. The CDR3 sequence is 14 residues long. Trimming removed 7 bases at V and 11 bases at J, with 23 bases between. Findings of the study overall: As was reported, the classifier diagnosed cytomegalovirus status with high specificity and sensitivity. Presence/absence analyses supposed approximately even sequencing depth among donors. In vitro assays verified that three CMV-associated chains recognized CMV antigens specifically.

PCR used 60 Vbeta primers and 13 Jbeta primers. Per the original data handling: There were about 88 million unique TCR beta chains by a later count, and some 10 million of them were shared. Sequencing used immunoSEQ multiplex PCR; TCRdb keeps in-frame clones, though not all of them. From that table come the V and J calls and clone size; the DNA was used to work out D and trimming. The sample has about 190,000 clones, around nine tenths seen once; the top ten hold approximately 0.31%. V is TRBV6-1 and J is TRBJ2-5; D may be TRBD2 (6 bases). The sequencing input was PBMCs. The sequence came from a woman younger than 45 in good health and CMV-seronegative. The CDR3, as DNA: TGTGCCAGCACCGGGGGTACGGGCCCACGGGAGCAGTACTTC. Encoded protein: CASTGGTGPREQYF.